Each of the 5 T cell receptor beta chains below was sequenced from the same sample in a study of T-cell memory formation after mild COVID-19. TCRdb re-derived calls from the 5' RACE reads in MiXCR, one entry per CDR3 protein. The sample lists tens of thousands of distinct CDR3 sequences, roughly 13% occurring once. The sequenced sample consisted of PBMCs or a T cell subset sorted from them (not recorded which). The receptors derive from a man aged 18 to 30 who had mild COVID-19 (a few samples of this study predate the infection). Cell type and time point are not known.

The chain links TRBV28 to TRBJ2-3; TRBD1 matches 9 bases. V lost 7 bases, J lost 4 bases, and 9 bases stayed unmatched. The CDR3 has 15 residues. The germline V gene encodes CDR1 MDHEN and CDR2 SYDVKM. CDR3 nucleotide sequence: TGTGCCAGCATCCGAGGGGACAGGGAGGCAGATACGCAGTATTTT. Translation: CASIRGDREADTQYF.

This rearrangement joins TRBV11-2 to TRBJ2-4; D gene uncertain. Per the germline V gene, CDR1 is SGHAT and CDR2 is FQNNGV. The length of the CDR3 is 16 residues. V lost 3 bases and J lost 0, with 12 bases in between. The CDR3, as DNA: TGTGCCAGCAGCTTTGATCTTAACGTAGCCAAAAACATTCAGTACTTC. Translated, it gives CASSFDLNVAKNIQYF. The full variable domain, completed using reference TRBV11-2 and TRBJ2-4, is EAGVAQSPRYKIIEKRQSVAFWCNPISGHATLYWYQQILGQGPKLLIQFQNNGVVDDSQLPKDRFSAERLKGVDSTLKIQPAKLEDSAVYLCASSFDLNVAKNIQYFGAGTRLSVL.

This clonotype occurred a few times. For the CDR3, the DNA is TGTGCCAGCACCCCAGGGCCAGGGGATCGAGTTTACGAGCAGTACTTC. Translating it yields CASTPGPGDRVYEQYF. The rearrangement joins TRBV28 to TRBJ2-7; the D gene is possibly TRBD1 (6 bases). Germline values: CDR1 MDHEN, CDR2 SYDVKM. CDR3 size: 16 residues. V dropped 7 bases and J dropped 4 bases, with 23 bases sitting between them.

The V call is TRBV20-1, the J call TRBJ1-3, with D perhaps matching TRBD1 (5 bases). The CDR3 is 15 residues long. Trimming removed 6 bases at V and 4 bases at J, with 19 bases between. Germline CDR1 and CDR2: DFQATT and SNEGSKA (reference sequence). The CDR3 is CSAPPRGALGNTIYF. Here the CDR3 DNA reads TGCAGTGCCCCCCCCCGAGGGGCATTAGGAAACACCATATATTTT.

This clonotype was seen a handful of times. The rearrangement joins TRBV15 to TRBJ2-5, with a tentative D call TRBD2 (6 bases). V was pared by 0 bases and J by 1 base, with 15 bases between. Germline V lookup: CDR1 LNHNV, CDR2 YYDKDF (reference sequence). CDR3 length: 17 amino acids. CDR3 in amino acids: CATSRDLLGGLQETQYF. As DNA, the CDR3 is TGTGCCACCAGCAGAGATCTTCTCGGGGGACTCCAAGAGACCCAGTACTTC.